Shown below are 25 T cell receptor beta chains from a single sample sequenced in a study of naive and memory T cell subsets. The beta constant-region primer was an equimolar mix of two oligonucleotides covering TRBC1 and TRBC2. Ligated cDNA was amplified by four rounds of PCR with nested alpha and beta constant-region primers and SP2. Each CDR3 protein gets one entry after TCRdb re-called the UMI-ligation and nested PCR reads with MiXCR. This sample has around 110,000 distinct CDR3 sequences, with about 36% found just once. Source material: central memory CD4+ T cells from blood. The source of these receptors is a human donor in good health.

The count of this clonotype is one. CDR3 sequence (DNA): TGTGCCAGCTCCGGGACTAGTGTAATAGATGAGCAGTTCTTC. Its protein is CASSGTSVIDEQFF. The gene calls are TRBV18 and TRBJ2-1; TRBD2 aligns across 8 bases. Germline CDR1 reads KGHSH; CDR2 reads LQKENI. The junction had 9 bases not matched to a gene; V was cut back by 6 bases and J by 8 bases. This CDR3 contains 14 residues.

This chain links TRBV9 with TRBJ2-7; 8 bases fit TRBD1. CDR3 length: 14 amino acids. Germline V gene lookup returns CDR1 SGDLS and CDR2 YYNGEE. The junction had 3 bases not matched to a gene; V was cut back by 3 bases and J by 1 base. The CDR3 nucleotides read TGTGCCAGCAGCGGGACAGGGACGTCCTACGAGCAGTACTTC. Its protein is CASSGTGTSYEQYF.

This clonotype has a handful of counts. In DNA form, the CDR3 reads TGTGCCAGCAGCCAAACCCTAGGACAGGGACCAAACTACGAGCAGTACTTC. This gives the protein CASSQTLGQGPNYEQYF. The chain links TRBV14 to TRBJ2-7, with 8 bases lining up with TRBD1. V lost 2 bases, J lost 3 bases, and 12 bases stayed unmatched. Looked up from germline, CDR1 is SGHDN and CDR2 is FVKESK. The CDR3 has 17 residues.

This rearrangement joins TRBV6-5 to TRBJ2-1; D possibly uses TRBD1 or TRBD2 (5 bases each). The V end was cut by 7 bases, the J end by 9 bases, with 13 bases between. The CDR3 runs 12 residues. Germline lookup yields CDR1 MNHEY and CDR2 SVGAGI. CDR3 region: CASKDGDVEQFF. Here the CDR3 DNA reads TGTGCCAGCAAGGACGGGGACGTTGAGCAGTTCTTC.

The chain recombines TRBV7-2 with TRBJ2-3; maybe TRBD2 (6 bases). Trimming removed 5 bases at V and 4 bases at J, with 13 bases between. From germline, CDR1 is SGHTA and CDR2 FQGNSA. The CDR3 is made up of 14 amino acids. The chain's CDR3 is CASSLGLYADTQYF. Here the CDR3 DNA reads TGTGCCAGCAGCCTGGGACTGTACGCAGATACGCAGTATTTT.

The chain joins TRBV29-1 to TRBJ1-5, with 8 positions matching TRBD1. The CDR3 sequence is 14 residues long. The J segment lost 6 bases and the V segment lost 7 bases, leaving 11 bases of the junction unmatched. Germline lookup yields CDR1 SQVTM and CDR2 ANQGSEA. The CDR3 DNA is TGCAGCGGGAGGGCGGACAGGGTTGGTCAGCCCCAGCATTTT. Protein: CSGRADRVGQPQHF.

This clonotype was detected only a few times. The CDR3 DNA reads TGTGCCAGCAGCCGACAGGGTTTGGACACTGAAGCTTTCTTT. Protein sequence: CASSRQGLDTEAFF. The chain joins TRBV13 to TRBJ1-1; the match to TRBD1 covers 7 bases. J lost 3 bases, V lost 5 bases, and 6 bases had no gene match. The CDR3 runs 14 residues. Germline V gene data show CDR1 as PRHDT and CDR2 as FYEKMQ (reference sequence).

The CDR3 is CASSLGPTAYYEQYF. The CDR3 coding sequence is TGTGCCAGCAGCTTAGGGCCGACAGCCTACTACGAGCAGTACTTC. V usage is TRBV7-2 and J usage is TRBJ2-7; possible D gene TRBD1, 5 bases. Per the germline V gene, CDR1 is SGHTA and CDR2 is FQGNSA. V lost 1 base, J lost 3 bases, and 13 bases lay in between. The CDR3 totals 15 residues.

This clonotype was observed a handful of times. This rearrangement joins TRBV20-1 to TRBJ1-3; 7 positions agree with TRBD1. CDR1 and CDR2 (germline): DFQATT, SNEGSKA (reference sequence). This CDR3 is built from 15 residues. J was trimmed by 4 bases and V by 6 bases; bases with no gene match: 12. The CDR3 region is CSAKSGRGKGNTIYF. CDR3 coding DNA: TGCAGTGCCAAAAGTGGCAGGGGGAAAGGAAACACCATATATTTT.

This clonotype came up a few times. V and J are TRBV5-1 and TRBJ1-6, with D possibly matching TRBD1 (5 bases). The CDR3 is made up of 15 amino acids. With 1 base removed from V and 4 bases from J, the gap between germline ends came to 9 bases. Germline values: CDR1 SGHRS, CDR2 YFSETQ. The CDR3 protein is CASSLISGYNSPLHF. The CDR3 region has the DNA TGCGCCAGCAGCTTGATATCAGGGTATAATTCACCCCTCCACTTT.

The chain is built from TRBV6-5 and TRBJ2-7, with 9 positions matching TRBD1. This CDR3 is built from 15 residues. Trimming at V came to 2 bases and at J to 3 bases, leaving 5 bases not matched to a gene. In germline, CDR1 is MNHEY, CDR2 SVGAGI. This CDR3 is CASSYQGQGGYEQYF. CDR3 bases: TGTGCCAGCAGTTACCAGGGACAGGGAGGCTACGAGCAGTACTTC.

This clonotype has ten or more counts. The gene calls are TRBV10-3 and TRBJ2-5; TRBD1 agrees at 9 bases. This CDR3 is built from 14 residues. The V and J ends lost 4 bases and 5 bases, in that order; junction bases with no gene match: 5. The germline CDR1 and CDR2 sequences are ENHRY and SYGVKD. CDR3 sequence: CAISGGTGLETQYF. In DNA, the CDR3 is TGTGCCATCAGTGGAGGGACAGGGCTTGAGACCCAGTACTTC.

V usage is TRBV7-9 and J usage is TRBJ2-7; D gene uncertain. This CDR3 contains 13 residues. V dropped 5 bases and J dropped 6 bases, with 14 bases sitting between them. Germline loops: CDR1 SEHNR, CDR2 FQNEAQ (reference sequence). For the CDR3, the DNA is TGTGCCAGCAGCCTCCCAACGAAGGGCGAGCAGTACTTC. It codes for CASSLPTKGEQYF.

This chain joins TRBV7-6 and TRBJ2-2, with no clear D. Germline V gene sequence: CDR1 SGHVS, CDR2 FNYEAQ. CDR3 length: 13 amino acids. Trimming stripped 2 bases from V and 4 bases from J, with 5 bases between. The CDR3 sequence: CASSLRTTGELFF. As DNA, the CDR3 is TGTGCCAGCAGCTTAAGGACCACCGGGGAGCTGTTTTTT.

This clonotype was observed a handful of times. V and J are TRBV29-1 and TRBJ1-2; 11 bases line up with TRBD1. Germline CDR1 and CDR2: SQVTM and ANQGSEA. CDR3 length: 15 residues. Losses at the gene ends were 6 bases for V and 3 bases for J; bases not matched to a gene: 9. The CDR3 loop is CSVGTGGSLDYGYTF. Here the CDR3 DNA reads TGCAGCGTCGGGACAGGGGGTAGTTTAGACTATGGCTACACCTTC. Variable domain in full (rest from reference TRBV29-1 and TRBJ1-2): SAVISQKPSRDICQRGTSLTIQCQVDSQVTMMFWYRQQPGQSLTLIATANQGSEATYESGFVIDKFPISRPNLTFSTLTVSNMSPEDSSIYLCSVGTGGSLDYGYTFGSGTRLTVV.

This clonotype was counted a few times. The V gene is TRBV7-2, the J gene TRBJ2-3; D might be TRBD2 (6 bases). CDR3 length: 15 amino acids. CDR1 and CDR2 from the germline V gene are SGHTA and FQGNSA. Trimming removed 2 bases from V and 4 bases from J, with 13 bases in between. The CDR3 spells CASSLTSSFADTQYF. CDR3 DNA: TGTGCCAGCAGCTTAACTAGCAGTTTTGCAGATACGCAGTATTTT.

This clonotype was seen only a few times. The chain combines TRBV11-2 with TRBJ2-1, with TRBD2 identical over 7 bases. Germline V gene data show CDR1 as SGHAT and CDR2 as FQNNGV. The CDR3 loop spans 17 amino acids. Germline trimming cut 2 bases from V and 2 bases from J; bases unmatched to any gene: 9. The CDR3 DNA is TGTGCCAGCAGCTTAATATGGGCTAGCGGACCCTACAATGAGCAGTTCTTC. This gives the protein CASSLIWASGPYNEQFF.

The chain combines TRBV5-6 with TRBJ2-7; 12 bases match TRBD2. There are 14 residues in the CDR3. CDR1 and CDR2 (germline): SGHDT, YYEEEE. V dropped 7 bases and J dropped 7; count of bases not matched to a gene: 9. The CDR3 bases are TGTGCCAGCTTTTCTGGACTAGCGGGAAGTGAGCAGTACTTC. Its translation is CASFSGLAGSEQYF. Using reference TRBV5-6 and TRBJ2-7 for the parts outside the CDR3, the full variable domain is DAGVTQSPTHLIKTRGQQVTLRCSPKSGHDTVSWYQQALGQGPQFIFQYYEEEERQRGNFPDRFSGHQFPNYSSELNVNALLLGDSALYLCASFSGLAGSEQYFGPGTRLTVT.

The chain joins TRBV20-1 to TRBJ1-2, with a tentative D call TRBD1 (6 bases). Germline-derived CDR1 and CDR2 are DFQATT and SNEGSKA (reference sequence). Deletions cut 5 bases from V and 8 bases from J, with 18 bases between. This CDR3 contains 13 residues. The CDR3 sequence is CSASATGFWGYTF. CDR3 coding DNA: TGCAGTGCTTCGGCTACAGGGTTTTGGGGCTACACCTTC.

This clonotype occurred many times. The genes are TRBV6-5 and TRBJ2-3, with 7 nucleotides matching TRBD1. V was pared by 6 bases and J by 2 bases, with 5 bases of the junction left unmatched. In germline, CDR1 is MNHEY, CDR2 SVGAGI. The CDR3 is 14 amino acids. CDR3 sequence: CASRRQGPTDTQYF. As DNA, the CDR3 is TGTGCCAGCAGGCGACAGGGACCCACAGATACGCAGTATTTT.

This clonotype was seen many times. The rearrangement links TRBV5-1 to TRBJ2-6; no definite D call. V lost 0 bases and J lost 3, with 7 bases in between. The CDR3 is 15 residues long. The germline V gene encodes CDR1 SGHRS and CDR2 YFSETQ. The chain's CDR3 is CASSLATVGANVLTF. The CDR3 DNA sequence: TGCGCCAGCAGCTTGGCCACAGTTGGGGCCAACGTCCTGACTTTC.

This clonotype was found a few times. This sequence joins TRBV28 and TRBJ2-6, with TRBD1 as a possible D gene (6 bases). This CDR3 contains 17 residues. Per germline, CDR1 MDHEN and CDR2 SYDVKM. Between the trimmed V and J ends, which lost 6 bases and 4 bases, there was a span of 19 bases. The CDR3 sequence is CASSQIRGGPGANVLTF. CDR3 nucleotides: TGTGCCAGCAGCCAAATACGAGGGGGACCCGGGGCCAACGTCCTGACTTTC.

The chain recombines TRBV29-1 with TRBJ2-7, with D unclear. V lost 1 base and J 6 bases, leaving 19 bases between the germline ends. This CDR3 is 15 amino acids long. Germline CDR1 is SQVTM and CDR2 is ANQGSEA. The CDR3 DNA is TGCAGCGTTGAAGCGAACGGGTTTAGTTCTCTCGAGCAGTACTTC. Translation: CSVEANGFSSLEQYF.

V gene TRBV28 combines with J gene TRBJ2-1; D gene unclear. The CDR3 totals 13 residues. V was shortened by 1 base and J by 6 bases, with 7 bases between the two germline ends. CDR1 and CDR2 from the germline V gene are MDHEN and SYDVKM. The CDR3 is CASSLLSRNEQFF. The CDR3 DNA sequence: TGTGCCAGCAGTTTATTGTCCCGCAATGAGCAGTTCTTC.

This clonotype was seen just once. The chain links TRBV27 to TRBJ1-2, with D possibly TRBD1 on 6 matching bases. The germline CDR1 and CDR2 sequences are MNHEY and SMNVEV (reference sequence). Between the trimmed V and J ends, which lost 7 bases and 0 bases, there was a span of 12 bases. There are 14 residues in the CDR3. The CDR3 spells CASKRDRSNYGYTF. The CDR3 coding sequence is TGTGCCAGCAAAAGAGACAGGTCTAACTATGGCTACACCTTC.